The 17 T cell receptor beta chains given below trace back to one sample, sequenced in a study of blood T cell repertoires in COVID-19. The method was immunoSEQ multiplex PCR; TCRdb's version includes in-frame clones alone and lacks a portion of them. The sample has tens of thousands of clones, roughly nine tenths seen once. Input material: peripheral blood. Receptors were obtained from a woman of 80 years or more with acute or convalescent COVID-19.

The gene calls are TRBV6-5 and TRBJ1-1; tentatively, D is TRBD1 (6 bases). Trimming cost V 5 bases and J 1 base, with 11 bases left between them. The V gene's germline CDR1 is MNHEY and CDR2 SVGAGI. The CDR3 extends over 14 amino acids. The CDR3 spells CASSIDRRNTEAFF. As DNA, the CDR3 is TGTGCCAGCAGTATAGACAGGAGGAACACTGAAGCTTTCTTT.

The rearrangement links TRBV5-1 to TRBJ1-4; D call uncertain. V gave up 0 bases and J gave up 8 bases, with 14 bases separating them. The CDR3 spans 15 residues. The germline V gene has CDR1 SGHRS and CDR2 YFSETQ. CDR3 in amino acids: CASSLGGGPGEKLFF. The CDR3 DNA is TGCGCCAGCAGCTTGGGTGGAGGCCCCGGGGAAAAACTGTTTTTT.

This CDR3 reads CASSRTGVEQYV. The CDR3 coding sequence is TGTGCCAGCAGTCGTACAGGGGTCGAGCAGTACGTC. This sequence joins TRBV28 and TRBJ2-7; TRBD1 matches 7 bases. Losses at the gene ends were 5 bases for V and 6 bases for J; bases not matched to a gene: 4. The germline gives CDR1 MDHEN, CDR2 SYDVKM. This CDR3 has 12 residues.

This sequence joins TRBV7-2 and TRBJ2-1, with 7 bases that match TRBD2. From germline, CDR1 is SGHTA and CDR2 FQGNSA. This CDR3 is built from 14 residues. V lost 0 bases and J lost 5; bases outside the gene matches: 1. The CDR3 reads CASSLAGLNNEQFF. In DNA form, the CDR3 reads TGTGCCAGCAGCTTAGCGGGACTAAACAATGAGCAGTTCTTC.

This chain joins TRBV21-1 and TRBJ2-4; TRBD1, as called in the table, went unchecked against the DNA. TRBV21-1 counts as a pseudogene. This CDR3 is 16 amino acids long. The CDR3 loop reads CASSKDYTGGEGIQYF. The CDR3 DNA reads TGTGCCAGCAGCAAAGACTACACAGGGGGAGAGGGCATTCAGTACTTC.

V gene TRBV2 combines with J gene TRBJ1-6; no clear D gene. The CDR3 spans 15 residues. Trimming took 3 bases from V and 11 from J, leaving 17 bases between them. From germline, CDR1 is SNHLY and CDR2 FYNNEI. The CDR3: CASSEGAGSFTPLHF. In DNA, the CDR3 is TGTGCCAGCAGTGAGGGAGCTGGGAGTTTTACACCCCTCCACTTT.

This rearrangement joins TRBV5-1 to TRBJ2-3; TRBD2 matches 8 bases. Germline trimming cut 0 bases from V and 4 bases from J; bases unmatched to any gene: 1. The CDR3 totals 14 residues. The germline V gene has CDR1 SGHRS and CDR2 YFSETQ. The CDR3: CASSLGGLADTQYF. The CDR3 region has the DNA TGCGCCAGCAGCTTGGGGGGACTAGCAGATACGCAGTATTTT. Variable domain in full (rest from reference TRBV5-1 and TRBJ2-3): KAGVTQTPRYLIKTRGQQVTLSCSPISGHRSVSWYQQTPGQGLQFLFEYFSETQRNKGNFPGRFSGRQFSNSRSEMNVSTLELGDSALYLCASSLGGLADTQYFGPGTRLTVL.

This sequence joins TRBV6-5 and TRBJ1-2; D gene ambiguous. CDR3 length: 14 residues. Germline V gene data show CDR1 as MNHEY and CDR2 as SVGAGI. The V end lost 2 bases, the J end lost 4 bases, and 11 bases lay between the germline ends. The CDR3 sequence is CASSYRLGSYGYTF. The CDR3 nucleotides read TGTGCCAGCAGTTACAGGTTGGGGAGCTATGGCTACACCTTC.

The V call is TRBV3-1 (or the pseudogene TRBV3-2), the J call TRBJ1-4; D remains unclear. Germline lookup yields CDR1 LGHDT and CDR2 YNNKEL (reference sequence). V gave up 1 base and J gave up 11 bases, with 17 bases separating them. This CDR3 spans 15 amino acids. The CDR3 coding sequence is TGTGCCAGCAGCCAAGTTCCCCAGGCGGGTGGGAAACTGTTTTTT. It is translated as CASSQVPQAGGKLFF.

The chain has TRBV6-5 and TRBJ2-1, with D uncertain. CDR3 length equals 11 residues. Germline values: CDR1 MNHEY, CDR2 SVGAGI. The ends were cut back, 8 bases at V and 10 bases at J, with 12 bases in the middle. The CDR3, as DNA: TGTGCCAGCGATGACCCCGGGGAGCAGTTCTTC. It yields the protein CASDDPGEQFF.

The V call is TRBV3-1 (or the pseudogene TRBV3-2), the J call TRBJ2-7; TRBD2 matches 9 bases. Germline loops: CDR1 LGHDT, CDR2 YNNKEL (reference sequence). The CDR3 covers 14 residues. V was clipped by 8 bases and J by 4 bases; unmatched bases: 9. The CDR3 loop reads CASGDGTSFYEQYF. The CDR3 nucleotides read TGTGCCAGCGGAGACGGGACTAGCTTTTACGAGCAGTACTTC.

The table lists this clone with a count of one. The gene calls are TRBV10-2 and TRBJ2-5, with D possibly TRBD2 on 5 matching bases. V was trimmed by 3 bases and J by 6 bases, leaving 8 bases between them. The CDR3 spans 12 residues. Germline V gene lookup returns CDR1 WSHSY and CDR2 SAAADI. The CDR3 loop reads CASSERRQTQYF. Here the CDR3 DNA reads TGCGCCAGCAGTGAAAGGAGGCAGACCCAGTACTTC.

The rearrangement uses TRBV4-1 and TRBJ2-2; D might be TRBD2 (5 bases). This CDR3 is 15 amino acids long. Trimming cost V 7 bases and J 13 bases, with 25 bases left between them. Germline values: CDR1 MGHRA, CDR2 YSYEKL. CDR3 sequence (DNA): TGCGCCAGCAACGCTCCCCCCACGTTGACGGCGGGGCTGTTTTTT. Amino acids: CASNAPPTLTAGLFF.

J is TRBJ2-5 and V is TRBV19, with TRBD1 identical over 8 bases. In germline, CDR1 is LNHDA, CDR2 SQIVND (reference sequence). The CDR3 contains 15 residues. V shed 5 bases and J 2 bases; nucleotides not matched to a gene: 7. The CDR3 bases are TGTGCCAGTAGTGTGGACAGGGTACTTCAAGAGACCCAGTACTTC. Its protein is CASSVDRVLQETQYF.

V is TRBV3-1 (or the pseudogene TRBV3-2) and J is TRBJ2-4, with D possibly TRBD1 on 5 matching bases. V was shortened by 1 base and J by 6 bases, with 7 bases between the two germline ends. Germline V gene sequence: CDR1 LGHDT, CDR2 YNNKEL (reference sequence). The CDR3 totals 13 residues. The CDR3 is CASSQAQGNIQYF. As DNA, the CDR3 is TGTGCCAGCAGCCAAGCGCAGGGAAACATTCAGTACTTC.

The V gene is TRBV19, the J gene TRBJ1-2; D is perhaps TRBD1 (6 bases). The CDR3 consists of 14 residues. Trimming cost V 9 bases and J 7 bases, with 21 bases left between them. Germline assignment: CDR1 LNHDA and CDR2 SQIVND (reference sequence). CDR3 sequence: CASATGPGAGGYTF. CDR3 DNA: TGTGCCAGCGCCACAGGGCCCGGAGCAGGTGGCTACACCTTC.

The chain couples TRBV6-4 to TRBJ2-1; D gene uncertain. Per the germline V gene, CDR1 is MRHNA and CDR2 is SNTAGT. Deletions cut 1 base from V and 2 bases from J, with 15 bases between. The CDR3 runs to 17 residues. The CDR3: CASSDFLRLGPYNEQFF. The CDR3 DNA sequence: TGTGCCAGCAGTGACTTCTTACGACTTGGCCCCTACAATGAGCAGTTCTTC.